These T cell receptor beta chains were read from a single sample in a study of low-dose radiotherapy and immunotherapy resistance in tumors. A single record per CDR3 protein comes from TCRdb applying MiXCR to the reads. Of some 94,000 distinct CDR3 sequences in the sample, roughly 20% were seen once. The sequencing used PBMCs, collected after low-dose radiotherapy plus immunotherapy. The source is a female donor with ovarian cancer. CDR3s include the opening cysteine and the closing phenylalanine or tryptophan. Fields, in order: D gene, V gene, J gene, clone size, CDR3 protein, CDR3 DNA. The D gene is left open where the match is weak. Clone size is not always given. Where it is, it says once, few, many or a class for expanded clones.

d_call: .
v_call: TRBV4-1
j_call: TRBJ1-2
clone_size: many
cdr3_aa: CASSRRNNYGYTF
cdr3_nt: TGCGCCAGCAGCCGTAGGAACAACTATGGCTACACCTTC

d_call: TRBD1
v_call: TRBV6-2/TRBV6-3
j_call: TRBJ2-3
clone_size: many
cdr3_aa: CASTRDRGHFTDTQYF
cdr3_nt: TGTGCCAGCACGCGGGACAGGGGCCACTTCACAGATACGCAGTATTTT

d_call: .
v_call: TRBV27
j_call: TRBJ1-1
clone_size: many
cdr3_aa: CASSTSRAENTEAFF
cdr3_nt: TGTGCCAGCAGTACCTCGCGGGCTGAGAACACTGAAGCTTTCTTT

d_call: .
v_call: TRBV27
j_call: TRBJ2-2
clone_size: many
cdr3_aa: CASSPTLAVSNTGELFF
cdr3_nt: TGTGCCAGCAGCCCGACACTAGCCGTCTCGAACACCGGGGAGCTGTTTTTT

d_call: .
v_call: TRBV9
j_call: TRBJ1-1
clone_size: many
cdr3_aa: CASSVGPDGESEAFF
cdr3_nt: TGTGCCAGCAGCGTAGGCCCGGACGGGGAATCTGAAGCTTTCTTT

d_call: .
v_call: TRBV6-2/TRBV6-3
j_call: TRBJ2-7
clone_size: many
cdr3_aa: CATRNPAPYEQYF
cdr3_nt: TGTGCCACTAGAAACCCCGCACCCTACGAGCAGTACTTC

d_call: .
v_call: TRBV2
j_call: TRBJ1-2
clone_size: many
cdr3_aa: CASTPQGVRGYTF
cdr3_nt: TGTGCCAGCACCCCCCAAGGGGTTCGAGGCTACACCTTC

d_call: .
v_call: TRBV6-2/TRBV6-3
j_call: TRBJ2-1
clone_size: .
cdr3_aa: CASNRRTDSYNEQFF
cdr3_nt: TGTGCCAGCAACCGGCGGACAGACTCCTACAATGAGCAGTTCTTC

d_call: .
v_call: TRBV20-1
j_call: TRBJ2-3
clone_size: many
cdr3_aa: CSASDRRGGDTQYF
cdr3_nt: TGCAGTGCTAGTGATAGAAGAGGAGGAGATACGCAGTATTTT

d_call: TRBD1
v_call: TRBV29-1
j_call: TRBJ2-2
clone_size: .
cdr3_aa: CSVDRGQGGELFF
cdr3_nt: TGCAGCGTTGACAGGGGGCAAGGCGGGGAGCTGTTTTTT

d_call: .
v_call: TRBV7-9
j_call: TRBJ2-2
clone_size: many
cdr3_aa: CASSLAPGWELFF
cdr3_nt: TGTGCCAGCAGCCTCGCCCCGGGCTGGGAGCTGTTTTTT

d_call: .
v_call: TRBV6-2/TRBV6-3
j_call: TRBJ1-1
clone_size: few
cdr3_aa: CASSAGNWDTEAFF
cdr3_nt: TGCGCCAGCAGTGCGGGGAATTGGGACACTGAAGCTTTCTTT

d_call: TRBD1
v_call: TRBV28
j_call: TRBJ2-7
clone_size: many
cdr3_aa: CASSSDRGFYEQYF
cdr3_nt: TGTGCCAGCAGTTCTGACAGGGGATTCTACGAGCAGTACTTC

d_call: TRBD2
v_call: TRBV6-2/TRBV6-3
j_call: TRBJ2-7
clone_size: many
cdr3_aa: CASSPLAGAFGPYEQYF
cdr3_nt: TGTGCCAGCAGTCCCCTAGCGGGAGCTTTCGGTCCCTACGAGCAGTACTTC

d_call: .
v_call: TRBV11-2
j_call: TRBJ2-7
clone_size: many
cdr3_aa: CASSLVQGSYEQYF
cdr3_nt: TGTGCCAGCAGCTTAGTTCAGGGATCCTACGAGCAGTACTTC

d_call: .
v_call: TRBV6-5
j_call: TRBJ2-7
clone_size: many
cdr3_aa: CATSLGGPTYEQYF
cdr3_nt: TGTGCCACTTCCTTGGGGGGACCAACCTACGAGCAGTACTTC

d_call: .
v_call: TRBV20-1
j_call: TRBJ2-4
clone_size: .
cdr3_aa: CSARGGTQLAKNIQYF
cdr3_nt: TGCAGTGCTAGAGGAGGGACACAGCTAGCCAAAAACATTCAGTACTTC

d_call: TRBD1
v_call: TRBV5-5
j_call: TRBJ1-1
clone_size: many
cdr3_aa: CASSLLWTGSEAFF
cdr3_nt: TGTGCCAGCAGCTTGCTCTGGACAGGGTCTGAAGCTTTCTTT

d_call: TRBD1
v_call: TRBV28
j_call: TRBJ1-1
clone_size: many
cdr3_aa: CASSPLRTGGTEAFF
cdr3_nt: TGTGCCAGCAGTCCTCTCCGGACAGGGGGCACTGAAGCTTTCTTT

d_call: .
v_call: TRBV30
j_call: TRBJ1-4
clone_size: .
cdr3_aa: CAWSEGLHEKLFF
cdr3_nt: TGTGCCTGGAGTGAGGGCTTACATGAAAAACTGTTTTTT

d_call: .
v_call: TRBV2
j_call: TRBJ2-7
clone_size: many
cdr3_aa: CASTSEGGSEQYF
cdr3_nt: TGTGCCAGCACCTCCGAAGGGGGAAGCGAGCAGTACTTC

d_call: .
v_call: TRBV7-2
j_call: TRBJ2-5
clone_size: many
cdr3_aa: CASSLHETQYF
cdr3_nt: TGTGCCAGCAGCTTACACGAGACCCAGTACTTC

d_call: .
v_call: TRBV7-8
j_call: TRBJ1-1
clone_size: many
cdr3_aa: CASSRRDGGSEAFF
cdr3_nt: TGTGCCAGCAGCCGCCGGGACGGGGGCTCTGAAGCTTTCTTT

d_call: .
v_call: TRBV2
j_call: TRBJ1-2
clone_size: many
cdr3_aa: CASSEGGYTF
cdr3_nt: TGTGCCAGCAGTGAGGGCGGCTACACCTTC

d_call: .
v_call: TRBV7-8
j_call: TRBJ2-1
clone_size: many
cdr3_aa: CASSSYKDNEQFF
cdr3_nt: TGTGCCAGCAGCTCCTACAAGGACAATGAGCAGTTCTTC

d_call: .
v_call: TRBV2
j_call: TRBJ2-2
clone_size: many
cdr3_aa: CASGRDTGELFF
cdr3_nt: TGTGCCAGCGGCAGGGACACCGGGGAGCTGTTTTTT

d_call: .
v_call: TRBV10-3
j_call: TRBJ2-5
clone_size: many
cdr3_aa: CAIGGGRQETQYF
cdr3_nt: TGTGCCATCGGAGGGGGACGTCAAGAGACCCAGTACTTC

d_call: .
v_call: TRBV21-1
j_call: TRBJ2-7
clone_size: many
cdr3_aa: CASSAGGEQYF
cdr3_nt: TGTGCCAGCAGCGCTGGCGGCGAGCAGTACTTC

d_call: TRBD1
v_call: TRBV12-3/TRBV12-4
j_call: TRBJ2-3
clone_size: many
cdr3_aa: CASSAPGTGGGTQYF
cdr3_nt: TGTGCCAGCAGTGCCCCCGGGACAGGGGGCGGAACGCAGTATTTT

d_call: .
v_call: TRBV20-1
j_call: TRBJ2-5
clone_size: many
cdr3_aa: CSARDRVGVETQYF
cdr3_nt: TGCAGTGCTAGAGATCGAGTGGGTGTAGAGACCCAGTACTTC

d_call: .
v_call: TRBV6-2/TRBV6-3
j_call: TRBJ2-6
clone_size: many
cdr3_aa: CASSRSRSGANVLTF
cdr3_nt: TGTGCCAGCAGTAGGAGTAGGTCTGGGGCCAACGTCCTGACTTTC

d_call: .
v_call: TRBV23-1
j_call: TRBJ2-7
clone_size: many
cdr3_aa: CASSPGHDAIWYEQYF
cdr3_nt: TGCGCCAGCAGTCCGGGGCACGACGCCATTTGGTACGAGCAGTACTTC